Presented here are 21 T cell receptor beta chains from one specimen sequenced in a study of cytomegalovirus exposure and HLA in healthy donors. Both 60 Vbeta primers and 13 Jbeta primers went into the PCR. The method was immunoSEQ multiplex PCR; TCRdb's version includes in-frame clones alone and lacks a portion of them. The data contain 150,000 to 200,000 clones, less than 80% of them singletons. The source material was PBMCs. Receptor source: a middle-aged man in good health and CMV-seronegative.

This chain uses TRBV6-6 with TRBJ2-5; D ambiguous. CDR1 and CDR2 from the germline V gene are MNHNY and SVGAGI (reference sequence). This CDR3 is 12 amino acids long. Between the trimmed V and J ends, which lost 6 bases and 1 base, there was a span of 6 bases. The CDR3 here is CASRASQETQYF. The CDR3, as DNA: TGTGCCAGCAGGGCCAGCCAAGAGACCCAGTACTTC.

This rearrangement joins TRBV2 to TRBJ1-2; 10 bases map to TRBD1. Germline V CDR1 and CDR2: SNHLY, FYNNEI. The ends lost 5 bases at V and 2 bases at J; junction bases unmatched: 2. The CDR3 runs to 14 residues. The CDR3 here is CASSRTGGNYGYTF. DNA of the CDR3: TGTGCCAGCAGTAGGACAGGGGGAAACTATGGCTACACCTTC.

V gene TRBV27 combines with J gene TRBJ2-7; 12 nucleotides match TRBD1. Germline V gives CDR1 MNHEY, CDR2 SMNVEV (reference sequence). This CDR3 region has 16 residues. Unmatched junction bases numbered 12, after V lost 5 bases and J lost 7 bases. The CDR3 region has the DNA TGTGCCAGCAGTCCGTGGGACAGGGGGCTTGTTACTGAGCAGTACTTC. Translated, it gives CASSPWDRGLVTEQYF.

V usage is TRBV6-5 and J usage is TRBJ1-6; no clear D. The V gene's germline CDR1 is MNHEY and CDR2 SVGAGI. V shed 5 bases and J shed 7 bases, with 9 bases lying between them. The CDR3 runs 13 residues. The CDR3 spells CASSILGNSPLHF. In nucleotides, the CDR3 is TGTGCCAGCAGTATTCTCGGGAATTCACCCCTCCACTTT.

The chain uses TRBV13 and TRBJ2-7, with 7 bases identical to TRBD1. There are 12 residues in the CDR3. CDR1 and CDR2 from the germline V gene are PRHDT and FYEKMQ (reference sequence). J gave up 0 bases and V 9 bases, and 2 bases lay outside the gene matches. The CDR3 sequence: CASRDSSYEQYF. CDR3 DNA: TGTGCCAGTCGGGACAGCTCCTACGAGCAGTACTTC.

This sequence joins TRBV4-3 and TRBJ2-1; TRBD2 matches at 10 bases. Trimming removed 0 bases from V and 0 bases from J; junction bases left unmatched: 11. The CDR3 totals 20 residues. The germline V gene has CDR1 LGHNA and CDR2 YSLEER. CDR3 residues: CASSQDLLAGEPSSYNEQFF. In DNA, the CDR3 is TGCGCCAGCAGCCAAGATCTCCTAGCGGGAGAACCAAGCTCCTACAATGAGCAGTTCTTC.

The chain recombines TRBV19 with TRBJ1-5; 9 bases map to TRBD1. V gave up 4 bases and J gave up 5 bases; unmatched junction bases: 12. From germline, CDR1 is LNHDA and CDR2 SQIVND (reference sequence). The CDR3 has 17 residues. The CDR3 DNA is TGTGCCAGTAGTAAACTACCGGGACAGGGTCATCATCAGCCCCAGCATTTT. Amino acid sequence: CASSKLPGQGHHQPQHF.

About this clone: Other DNA variants within this sample encode the same CDR3. This sequence joins TRBV13 and TRBJ1-1; D might be TRBD1 (6 bases). Between the trimmed V and J ends, which lost 3 bases and 8 bases, there was a span of 19 bases. The CDR3 totals 15 residues. Germline V CDR1 and CDR2: PRHDT, FYEKMQ (reference sequence). CDR3 coding DNA: TGTGCCAGCAGCTTGCGGGGGGCAGGTACCGTCGAAGCTTTCTTT. This codes for CASSLRGAGTVEAFF.

The chain uses TRBV9 and TRBJ2-1; 10 bases match TRBD1. This CDR3 region has 14 residues. Germline trimming cut 2 bases from V and 8 bases from J; bases unmatched to any gene: 4. The germline V gene encodes CDR1 SGDLS and CDR2 YYNGEE. The CDR3 DNA follows: TGTGCCAGCAGCGTCGGGGACAGGGGCGATGAGCAGTTCTTC. Amino acid sequence: CASSVGDRGDEQFF.

This chain joins TRBV7-9 and TRBJ2-2, with D tentatively TRBD1 (6 bases). The CDR3 runs 14 residues. The V gene's germline CDR1 is SEHNR and CDR2 FQNEAQ (reference sequence). V was cut by 1 base and J by 7 bases, with 10 bases left in between. The CDR3 nucleotides read TGTGCCAGCAGCTTAGATCGGACAGACGGGGAGCTGTTTTTT. Protein: CASSLDRTDGELFF.

There are a few counts of this clone. The chain recombines TRBV7-2 with TRBJ2-3, with no clear D. The CDR3 extends over 12 amino acids. CDR1 and CDR2 from the germline V gene are SGHTA and FQGNSA. Trimming took 5 bases from V and 0 from J, leaving 3 bases between them. The CDR3 is CASSPSTDTQYF. The CDR3 DNA reads as TGTGCCAGCAGCCCTAGCACAGATACGCAGTATTTT.

The rearrangement uses TRBV4-3 and TRBJ2-3; a possible D gene is TRBD2 (5 bases). V lost 0 bases and J 1 base, leaving 14 bases between the germline ends. Looked up from germline, CDR1 is LGHNA and CDR2 is YSLEER. CDR3 size: 17 residues. In DNA form, the CDR3 reads TGCGCCAGCAGCCAAGATCTGAGTCGGGATGGCACAGATACGCAGTATTTT. Encoded protein: CASSQDLSRDGTDTQYF.

The gene calls are TRBV11-2 and TRBJ1-3; D perhaps matches TRBD1 (5 bases). This CDR3 region has 16 residues. The germline V gene encodes CDR1 SGHAT and CDR2 FQNNGV. The ends were cut back, 1 base at V and 2 bases at J, with 12 bases in the middle. The CDR3: CASSLGGRVTGNTIYF. For the CDR3, the DNA is TGTGCCAGCAGCTTAGGGGGCAGGGTAACTGGAAACACCATATATTTT.

The chain links TRBV28 to TRBJ1-5, with D perhaps matching TRBD1 (6 bases). From germline, CDR1 is MDHEN and CDR2 SYDVKM. The CDR3 is 14 amino acids. V was trimmed by 3 bases and J by 6 bases, leaving 12 bases between them. CDR3 nucleotide sequence: TGTGCCAGCAGTTTGCACAGGGAGGGTCAGCCCCAGCATTTT. This translates into CASSLHREGQPQHF.

V and J are TRBV11-3 and TRBJ1-1, with D hard to call. The germline V gene has CDR1 SGHNT and CDR2 YENEEA. V was clipped by 6 bases and J by 1 base, with 9 bases between them. The CDR3 runs to 13 residues. The DNA of the CDR3 is TGTGCCAGCAGTTTCGAGGAGAACACTGAAGCTTTCTTT. Its protein is CASSFEENTEAFF.

As regards this clone: The sample carries other DNA sequences with the same CDR3. The V call is TRBV29-1, the J call TRBJ2-3; TRBD2 matches 11 bases. J gave up 2 bases and V 6 bases, and 7 bases lay outside the gene matches. Germline CDR1 SQVTM, CDR2 ANQGSEA. The CDR3 contains 15 residues. CDR3 nucleotides: TGCAGCGTCGACGGGACTAGCGGACACACAGATACGCAGTATTTT. It yields the protein CSVDGTSGHTDTQYF.

CDR3: CASSATRRETQYF. In nucleotides, the CDR3 is TGTGCCAGTAGTGCGACTAGAAGAGAGACCCAGTACTTC. V and J are TRBV19 and TRBJ2-5; D perhaps matches TRBD2 (6 bases). V was shortened by 5 bases and J by 4 bases, with 11 bases between the two germline ends. Looked up from germline, CDR1 is LNHDA and CDR2 is SQIVND (reference sequence). The CDR3 extends over 13 amino acids.

The rearrangement uses TRBV11-2 and TRBJ1-1; possible D gene TRBD1, 5 bases. This CDR3 has 14 residues. From germline, CDR1 is SGHAT and CDR2 FQNNGV. Trimming took off 2 bases at V and 4 bases at J, with 11 bases between the two ends. The CDR3, as DNA: TGTGCCAGCAGCTTACAGGGTGGTCGCACTGAAGCTTTCTTT. Protein product: CASSLQGGRTEAFF. The full variable domain, rest sourced from reference TRBV11-2 and TRBJ1-1, is EAGVAQSPRYKIIEKRQSVAFWCNPISGHATLYWYQQILGQGPKLLIQFQNNGVVDDSQLPKDRFSAERLKGVDSTLKIQPAKLEDSAVYLCASSLQGGRTEAFFGQGTRLTVV.

This clone was seen only a few times. V usage is TRBV14 and J usage is TRBJ2-4; 7 bases map to TRBD1. This CDR3 is 15 amino acids long. CDR1 is SGHDN, CDR2 FVKESK, per germline. With 4 bases clipped from V and 3 bases from J, the junction kept 6 bases outside the gene matches. Here the CDR3 reads CASSREGAGKNIQYF. For the CDR3, the DNA is TGTGCCAGCAGCCGTGAGGGGGCCGGCAAAAACATTCAGTACTTC.

The chain links TRBV7-8 to TRBJ1-5; 8 nucleotides line up with TRBD1. With 5 bases clipped from V and 5 bases from J, the junction kept 11 bases outside the gene matches. Germline V gene sequence: CDR1 SGHVS, CDR2 FQNEAQ. The CDR3 spans 16 residues. CDR3 DNA: TGTGCCAGCAGCCAACCCCAGACAGGGGATGATCAGCCCCAGCATTTT. Translation: CASSQPQTGDDQPQHF.

The CDR3 coding sequence is TGCGCCAGCAGCTTTAGCGGGGGGGCCGAAGATACGCAGTATTTT. Protein: CASSFSGGAEDTQYF. J is TRBJ2-3 and V is TRBV5-1; 11 nucleotides match TRBD2. The CDR3 has 15 amino acids. Germline V gene sequence: CDR1 SGHRS, CDR2 YFSETQ. J lost 5 bases, V lost 2 bases, and 4 bases had no gene match.